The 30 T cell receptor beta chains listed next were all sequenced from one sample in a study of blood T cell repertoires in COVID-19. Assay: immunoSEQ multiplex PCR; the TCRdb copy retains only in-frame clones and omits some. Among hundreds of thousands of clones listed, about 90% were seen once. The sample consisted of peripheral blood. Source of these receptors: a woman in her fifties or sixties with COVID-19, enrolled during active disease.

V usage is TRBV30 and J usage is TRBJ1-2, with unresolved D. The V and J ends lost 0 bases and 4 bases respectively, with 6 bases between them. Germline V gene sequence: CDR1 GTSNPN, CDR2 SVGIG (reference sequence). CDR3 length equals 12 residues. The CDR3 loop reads CAWSVNRYGYTF. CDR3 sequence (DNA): TGTGCCTGGAGTGTAAATCGCTATGGCTACACCTTC. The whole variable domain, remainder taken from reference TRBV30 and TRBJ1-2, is SQTIHQWPATLVQPVGSPLSLECTVEGTSNPNLYWYRQAAGRGLQLLFYSVGIGQISSEVPQNLSASRPQDRQFILSSKKLLLSDSGFYLCAWSVNRYGYTFGSGTRLTVV.

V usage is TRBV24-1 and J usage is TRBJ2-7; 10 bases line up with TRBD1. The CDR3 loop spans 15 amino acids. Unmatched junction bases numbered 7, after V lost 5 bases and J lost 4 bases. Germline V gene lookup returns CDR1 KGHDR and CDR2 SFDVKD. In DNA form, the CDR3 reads TGTGCCACCAGTGCTGGGGGACAGGGGCGTTACGAGCAGTACTTC. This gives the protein CATSAGGQGRYEQYF.

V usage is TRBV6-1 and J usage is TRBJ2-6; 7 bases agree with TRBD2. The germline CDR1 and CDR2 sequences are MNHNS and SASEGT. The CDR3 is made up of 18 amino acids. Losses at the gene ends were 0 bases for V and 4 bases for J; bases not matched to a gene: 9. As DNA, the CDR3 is TGTGCCAGCAGTGAAGCGCTTCTGGGAGGGGTCGGGGCCAACGTCCTGACTTTC. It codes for CASSEALLGGVGANVLTF.

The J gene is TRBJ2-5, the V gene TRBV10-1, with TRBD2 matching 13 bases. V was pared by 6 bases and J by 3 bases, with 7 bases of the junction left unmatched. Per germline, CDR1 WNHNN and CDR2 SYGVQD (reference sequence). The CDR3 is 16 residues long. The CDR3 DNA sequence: TGCGCCAGCAGCAGGTCCGGGACTAGCGGGAAAGAGACCCAGTACTTC. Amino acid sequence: CASSRSGTSGKETQYF.

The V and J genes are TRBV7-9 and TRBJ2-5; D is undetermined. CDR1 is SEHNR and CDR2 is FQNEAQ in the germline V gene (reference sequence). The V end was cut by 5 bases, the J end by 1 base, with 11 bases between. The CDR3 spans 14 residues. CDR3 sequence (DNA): TGTGCCAGCAGCCCCCCAGCGACCCAAGAGACCCAGTACTTC. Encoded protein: CASSPPATQETQYF.

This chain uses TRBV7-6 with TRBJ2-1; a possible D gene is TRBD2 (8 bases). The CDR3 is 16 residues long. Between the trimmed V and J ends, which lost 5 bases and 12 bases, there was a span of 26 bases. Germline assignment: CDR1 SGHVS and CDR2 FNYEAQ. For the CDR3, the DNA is TGTGCCAGCAGCCAGGGGGGTCTAGCGGGCCCTTCTCGGCAGTTCTTC. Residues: CASSQGGLAGPSRQFF.

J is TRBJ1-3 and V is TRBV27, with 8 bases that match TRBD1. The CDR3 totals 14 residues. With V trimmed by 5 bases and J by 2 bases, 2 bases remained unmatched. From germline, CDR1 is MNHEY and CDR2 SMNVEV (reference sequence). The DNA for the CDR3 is TGTGCCAGCAGTAAGGACAGGGCTGGAAACACCATATATTTT. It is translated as CASSKDRAGNTIYF.

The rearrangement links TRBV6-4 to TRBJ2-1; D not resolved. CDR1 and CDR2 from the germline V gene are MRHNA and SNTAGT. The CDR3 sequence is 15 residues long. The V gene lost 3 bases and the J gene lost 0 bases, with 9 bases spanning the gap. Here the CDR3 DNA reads TGTGCCAGCAGTGAATATTCGAGCTCCTACAATGAGCAGTTCTTC. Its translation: CASSEYSSSYNEQFF.

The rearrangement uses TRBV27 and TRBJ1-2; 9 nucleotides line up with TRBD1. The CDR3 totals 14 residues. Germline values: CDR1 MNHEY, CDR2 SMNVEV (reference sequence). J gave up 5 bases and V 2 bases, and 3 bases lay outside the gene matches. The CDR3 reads CASSLAGTGYGYTF. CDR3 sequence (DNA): TGTGCCAGCAGTTTAGCCGGGACAGGGTATGGCTACACCTTC.

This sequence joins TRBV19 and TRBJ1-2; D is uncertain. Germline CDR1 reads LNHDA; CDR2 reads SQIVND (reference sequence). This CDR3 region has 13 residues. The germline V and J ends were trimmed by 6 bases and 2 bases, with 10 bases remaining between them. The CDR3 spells CASSYTSNYGYTF. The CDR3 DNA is TGTGCCAGTAGCTATACGAGCAACTATGGCTACACCTTC.

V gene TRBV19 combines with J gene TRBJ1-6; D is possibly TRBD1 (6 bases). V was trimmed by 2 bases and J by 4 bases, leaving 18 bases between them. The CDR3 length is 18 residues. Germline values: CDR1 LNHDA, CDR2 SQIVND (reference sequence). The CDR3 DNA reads TGTGCCAGTAGTATAATTTGGTGGGGGGGGGCGTATAATTCACCCCTCCACTTT. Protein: CASSIIWWGGAYNSPLHF.

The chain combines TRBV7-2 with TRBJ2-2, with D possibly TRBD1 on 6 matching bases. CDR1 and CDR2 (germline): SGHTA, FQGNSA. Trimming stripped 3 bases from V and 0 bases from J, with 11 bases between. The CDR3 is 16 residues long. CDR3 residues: CASSFTGTSNTGELFF. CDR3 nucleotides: TGTGCCAGCAGCTTTACCGGGACATCGAACACCGGGGAGCTGTTTTTT.

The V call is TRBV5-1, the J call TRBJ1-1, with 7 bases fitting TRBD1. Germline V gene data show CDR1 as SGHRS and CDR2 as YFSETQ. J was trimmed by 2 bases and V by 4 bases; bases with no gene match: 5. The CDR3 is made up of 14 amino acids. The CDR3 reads CASSLGTANTEAFF. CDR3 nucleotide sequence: TGCGCCAGCAGCCTCGGGACAGCAAACACTGAAGCTTTCTTT. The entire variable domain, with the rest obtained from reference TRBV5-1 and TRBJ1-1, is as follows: KAGVTQTPRYLIKTRGQQVTLSCSPISGHRSVSWYQQTPGQGLQFLFEYFSETQRNKGNFPGRFSGRQFSNSRSEMNVSTLELGDSALYLCASSLGTANTEAFFGQGTRLTVV.

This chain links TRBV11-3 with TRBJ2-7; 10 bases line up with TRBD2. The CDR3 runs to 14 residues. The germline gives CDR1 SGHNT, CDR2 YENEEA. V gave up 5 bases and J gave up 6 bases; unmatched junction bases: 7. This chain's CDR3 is CASSGLAGAGEQYF. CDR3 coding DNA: TGTGCCAGCAGCGGCCTAGCGGGAGCTGGCGAGCAGTACTTC.

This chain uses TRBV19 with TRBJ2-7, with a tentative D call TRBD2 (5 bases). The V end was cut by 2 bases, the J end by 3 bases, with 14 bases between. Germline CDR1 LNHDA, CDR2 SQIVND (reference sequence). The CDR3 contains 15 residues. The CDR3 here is CASSIWSGGNYEQYF. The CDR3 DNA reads TGTGCCAGTAGTATATGGAGCGGAGGTAACTACGAGCAGTACTTC.

DNA for the CDR3: TGTGCCAGCAGTTACGTTTTTTCCGGGACAGATACGCAGTATTTT. Translation: CASSYVFSGTDTQYF. This chain connects TRBV6-2 or TRBV6-3 to TRBJ2-3, with no clear D. V lost 2 bases and J 3 bases, leaving 12 bases between the germline ends. CDR3 size: 15 residues. CDR1 is MNHEY and CDR2 is SVGEGT in the germline V gene.

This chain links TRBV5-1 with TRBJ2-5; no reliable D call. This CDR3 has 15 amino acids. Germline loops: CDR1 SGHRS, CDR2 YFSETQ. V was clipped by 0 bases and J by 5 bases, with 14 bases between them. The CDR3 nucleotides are TGCGCCAGCAGCTTGGAATCGCCTAGTAGGGAGACCCAGTACTTC. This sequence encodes CASSLESPSRETQYF.

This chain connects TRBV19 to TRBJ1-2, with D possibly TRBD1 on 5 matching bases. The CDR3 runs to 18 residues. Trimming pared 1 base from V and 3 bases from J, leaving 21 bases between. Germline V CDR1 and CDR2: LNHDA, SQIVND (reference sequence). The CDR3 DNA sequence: TGTGCCAGTAGTATAGGGGTTTCTTCCAGGGCAGCCGACTATGGCTACACCTTC. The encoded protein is CASSIGVSSRAADYGYTF.

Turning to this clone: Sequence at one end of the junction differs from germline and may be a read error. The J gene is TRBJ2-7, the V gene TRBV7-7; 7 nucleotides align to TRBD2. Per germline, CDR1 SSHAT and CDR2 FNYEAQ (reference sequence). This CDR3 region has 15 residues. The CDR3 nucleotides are TGTGCTAGCAGTCTGGACTACTCGGGAGGATCCGAGCAGTACTTC. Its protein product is CASSLDYSGGSEQYF.

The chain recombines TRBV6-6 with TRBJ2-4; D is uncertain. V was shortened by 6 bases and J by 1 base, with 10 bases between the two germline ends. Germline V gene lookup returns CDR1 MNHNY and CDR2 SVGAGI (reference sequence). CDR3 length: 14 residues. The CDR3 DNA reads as TGTGCCAGCAGACCGACTGGTGCCAAAAACATTCAGTACTTC. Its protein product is CASRPTGAKNIQYF.

The DNA for the CDR3 is TGTGCCTGGAGTTCGCAGATCAATCAGCCCCAGCATTTT. The encoded protein is CAWSSQINQPQHF. The rearrangement joins TRBV30 to TRBJ1-5; D not certain. The CDR3 has 13 amino acids. The germline V and J ends were trimmed by 2 bases and 3 bases, with 8 bases remaining between them. Germline V gives CDR1 GTSNPN, CDR2 SVGIG (reference sequence).

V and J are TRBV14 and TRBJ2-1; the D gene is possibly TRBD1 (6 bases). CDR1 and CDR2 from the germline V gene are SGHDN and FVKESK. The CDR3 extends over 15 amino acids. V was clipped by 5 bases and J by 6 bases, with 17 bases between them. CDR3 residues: CASSEIQGYVNEQFF. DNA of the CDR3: TGTGCCAGCAGCGAAATACAGGGTTACGTCAATGAGCAGTTCTTC.

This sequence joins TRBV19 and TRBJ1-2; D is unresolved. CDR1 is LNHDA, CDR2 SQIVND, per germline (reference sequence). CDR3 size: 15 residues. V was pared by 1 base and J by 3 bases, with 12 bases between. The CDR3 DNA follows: TGTGCCAGTAGTATAGGGGCGGGGATCTACTATGGCTACACCTTC. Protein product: CASSIGAGIYYGYTF.

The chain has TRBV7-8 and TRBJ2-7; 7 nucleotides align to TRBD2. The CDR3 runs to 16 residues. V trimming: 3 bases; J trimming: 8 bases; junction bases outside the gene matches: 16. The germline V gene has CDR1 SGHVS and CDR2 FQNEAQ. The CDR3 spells CASSFLGGSRMFQQYF. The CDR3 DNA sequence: TGTGCCAGCAGCTTTTTGGGCGGGAGTCGTATGTTTCAGCAGTACTTC.

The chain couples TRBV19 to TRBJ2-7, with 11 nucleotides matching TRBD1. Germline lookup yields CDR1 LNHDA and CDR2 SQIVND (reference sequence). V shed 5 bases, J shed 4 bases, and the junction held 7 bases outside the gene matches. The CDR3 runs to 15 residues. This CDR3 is CASSLGTGGRYEQYF. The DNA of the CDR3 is TGTGCCAGTAGTTTGGGGACAGGGGGTAGGTACGAGCAGTACTTC.

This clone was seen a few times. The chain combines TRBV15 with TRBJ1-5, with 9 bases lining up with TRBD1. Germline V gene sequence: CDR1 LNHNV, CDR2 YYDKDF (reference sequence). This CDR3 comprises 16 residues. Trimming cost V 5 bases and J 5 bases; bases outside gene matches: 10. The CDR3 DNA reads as TGTGCCACCAGCCCAGCGAGAAGGACAGGGGATCAGCCCCAGCATTTT. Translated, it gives CATSPARRTGDQPQHF.

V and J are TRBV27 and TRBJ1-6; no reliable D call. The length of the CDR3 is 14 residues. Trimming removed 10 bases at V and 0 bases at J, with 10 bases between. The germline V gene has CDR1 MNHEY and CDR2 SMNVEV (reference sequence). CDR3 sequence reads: CATKEGSYNSPLHF. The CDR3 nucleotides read TGTGCCACTAAGGAGGGCTCCTATAATTCACCCCTCCACTTT.

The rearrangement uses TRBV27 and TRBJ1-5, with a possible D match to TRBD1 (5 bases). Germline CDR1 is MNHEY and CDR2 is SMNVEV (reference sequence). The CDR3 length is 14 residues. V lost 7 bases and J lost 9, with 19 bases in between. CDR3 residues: CASMGGEPGRPQHF. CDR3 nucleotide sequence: TGTGCCAGCATGGGGGGGGAGCCCGGTCGGCCCCAGCATTTT.

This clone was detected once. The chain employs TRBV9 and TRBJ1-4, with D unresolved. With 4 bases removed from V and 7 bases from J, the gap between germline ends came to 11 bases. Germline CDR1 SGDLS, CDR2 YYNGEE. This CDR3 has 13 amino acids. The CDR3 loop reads CASSLQAGEKLFF. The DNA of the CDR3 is TGTGCCAGCAGCCTGCAGGCGGGTGAAAAACTGTTTTTT. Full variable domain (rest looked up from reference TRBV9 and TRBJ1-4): DSGVTQTPKHLITATGQRVTLRCSPRSGDLSVYWYQQSLDQGLQFLIQYYNGEERAKGNILERFSAQQFPDLHSELNLSSLELGDSALYFCASSLQAGEKLFFGSGTQLSVL.

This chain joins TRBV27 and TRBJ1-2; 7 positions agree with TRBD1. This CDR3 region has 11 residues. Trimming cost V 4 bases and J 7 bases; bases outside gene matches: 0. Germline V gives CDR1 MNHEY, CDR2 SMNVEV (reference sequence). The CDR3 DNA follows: TGTGCCAGCAGTTACAGGGGTGGCTACACCTTC. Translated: CASSYRGGYTF.